This T cell receptor beta chain derives from a study of technical replicates of blood from a few donors. CDR1 SEHNR and CDR2 FQNEAQ come from the germline V gene (reference sequence). The V gene lost 1 base and the J gene lost 9 bases, with 10 bases spanning the gap. The CDR3 sequence is 13 residues long. Measured with immunoSEQ multiplex PCR; TCRdb has only the in-frame clones, and not every one. The top ten clones hold 4% to 5% of a sample with 50,000 to 65,000 clones, roughly 89% of them seen once. This clonotype was sampled from a human donor in good health. Some clones in this sample may be carry-over from other donors' samples. Specimen: PBMCs. The chain employs TRBV7-9 and TRBJ2-1; D might be TRBD2 (6 bases). The CDR3 sequence is CASSLGGVGEQFF. In DNA form, the CDR3 reads TGTGCCAGCAGCTTAGGGGGGGTCGGTGAGCAGTTCTTC.